Below, 26 T cell receptor beta chains from the same sample are listed, as sequenced in a study of cytomegalovirus exposure and HLA in healthy donors. Amplification used 60 Vbeta primers and 13 Jbeta primers. Using immunoSEQ multiplex PCR, the repertoire was profiled, and TCRdb retains in-frame clones only, with some absent. This sample contains roughly 75,000 clones. The sample was PBMCs. The source is a boy younger than 18 in good health and CMV-seronegative.

The chain recombines TRBV4-1 with TRBJ2-5; tentative D call: TRBD2 (6 bases). This CDR3 spans 15 amino acids. Per the germline V gene, CDR1 is MGHRA and CDR2 is YSYEKL. With 1 base removed from V and 5 bases from J, the gap between germline ends came to 14 bases. CDR3 protein: CASSQVFGGLETQYF. In DNA, the CDR3 is TGCGCCAGCAGCCAAGTGTTCGGAGGGTTGGAGACCCAGTACTTC.

This chain links TRBV5-6 with TRBJ2-7; 7 bases are a match to TRBD1. Germline loops: CDR1 SGHDT, CDR2 YYEEEE. The CDR3 runs 14 residues. V gave up 2 bases and J gave up 1 base; unmatched junction bases: 3. The CDR3 here is CASSFGTESYEQYF. The DNA for the CDR3 is TGTGCCAGCAGCTTCGGGACAGAGTCCTACGAGCAGTACTTC.

The CDR3 coding sequence is TGCGCCAGCAGCCAAAATCAGGGGCAAGTACGGCCCCAGCATTTT. It yields the protein CASSQNQGQVRPQHF. V usage is TRBV4-1 and J usage is TRBJ1-5; tentatively, D is TRBD1 (6 bases). Germline loops: CDR1 MGHRA, CDR2 YSYEKL. V lost 2 bases to trimming and J lost 9 bases, with 17 bases between them. The CDR3 totals 15 residues.

The V gene is TRBV6-4, the J gene TRBJ2-2, with D perhaps TRBD1 (5 bases). The CDR3 spans 14 residues. Germline values: CDR1 MRHNA, CDR2 SNTAGT. Trimming left V 0 bases short and J 4 bases short, with 6 bases between. CDR3 in amino acids: CASSDSTATGELFF. The CDR3 nucleotides read TGTGCCAGCAGTGACTCGACAGCCACCGGGGAGCTGTTTTTT.

The J gene is TRBJ1-2, the V gene TRBV29-1; D perhaps matches TRBD1 (5 bases). CDR1 is SQVTM and CDR2 is ANQGSEA in the germline V gene. The CDR3 covers 12 residues. V dropped 4 bases and J dropped 5 bases, with 11 bases sitting between them. The CDR3 DNA follows: TGCAGCGTTGGCGGGACTGCGTATGGCTACACCTTC. Translated: CSVGGTAYGYTF.

CDR3 loop: CASSLQANYGYTF. The CDR3 coding sequence is TGTGCCAGCAGCTTACAGGCTAACTATGGCTACACCTTC. V gene TRBV7-9 combines with J gene TRBJ1-2; D gene unclear. CDR1 is SEHNR, CDR2 FQNEAQ, per germline (reference sequence). The CDR3 covers 13 residues. Trimming took 2 bases from V and 0 from J, leaving 4 bases between them.

The chain has TRBV27 and TRBJ1-1; 8 bases line up with TRBD1. CDR1 and CDR2 from the germline V gene are MNHEY and SMNVEV (reference sequence). V was clipped by 6 bases and J by 0 bases; unmatched bases: 6. CDR3 length equals 15 residues. The CDR3: CASRGQAFMNTEAFF. The CDR3 DNA reads as TGTGCCAGCAGGGGACAGGCTTTCATGAACACTGAAGCTTTCTTT.

The rearrangement links TRBV2 to TRBJ2-2; tentative D call: TRBD2 (5 bases). Germline lookup yields CDR1 SNHLY and CDR2 FYNNEI. The CDR3 contains 16 residues. V dropped 10 bases and J dropped 1 base, with 19 bases sitting between them. CDR3 in DNA: TGTGCCAACTCTCCAGGCGCGGGCGGGAACACCGGGGAGCTGTTTTTT. Protein: CANSPGAGGNTGELFF.

The chain combines TRBV7-9 with TRBJ2-1; 7 nucleotides align to TRBD2. V dropped 6 bases and J dropped 0; count of bases not matched to a gene: 14. There are 18 residues in the CDR3. From germline, CDR1 is SEHNR and CDR2 FQNEAQ (reference sequence). CDR3: CASSGSSGGQSSYNEQFF. Written as DNA, the CDR3 is TGTGCCAGCAGTGGTTCTAGCGGAGGGCAGAGCTCCTACAATGAGCAGTTCTTC.

This rearrangement joins TRBV9 to TRBJ1-2; 12 positions agree with TRBD1. The CDR3 loop spans 15 amino acids. Trimming removed 0 bases from V and 7 bases from J; junction bases left unmatched: 4. Per the germline V gene, CDR1 is SGDLS and CDR2 is YYNGEE. The CDR3 region is CASSVGGQGAFGYTF. The CDR3, as DNA: TGTGCCAGCAGCGTAGGGGGACAGGGGGCTTTTGGCTACACCTTC. Based on the CDR3 plus reference TRBV9 and TRBJ1-2, the full variable domain is DSGVTQTPKHLITATGQRVTLRCSPRSGDLSVYWYQQSLDQGLQFLIQYYNGEERAKGNILERFSAQQFPDLHSELNLSSLELGDSALYFCASSVGGQGAFGYTFGSGTRLTVV.

The chain has TRBV29-1 and TRBJ2-5; 7 positions agree with TRBD1. Germline V gene data show CDR1 as SQVTM and CDR2 as ANQGSEA. The CDR3 consists of 13 residues. V trimming: 7 bases; J trimming: 5 bases; junction bases outside the gene matches: 10. In nucleotides, the CDR3 is TGCAGCGGCACGACAGGGAGTAGGGAGACCCAGTACTTC. It specifies CSGTTGSRETQYF.

The rearrangement links TRBV7-9 to TRBJ2-7; tentatively, D is TRBD2 (5 bases). The germline V gene has CDR1 SEHNR and CDR2 FQNEAQ (reference sequence). Trimming took off 5 bases at V and 6 bases at J, with 20 bases between the two ends. The CDR3 totals 15 residues. CDR3 loop: CASSASSLPRGEQYF. CDR3 nucleotide sequence: TGTGCCAGCAGCGCCTCTAGCCTACCCCGGGGCGAGCAGTACTTC. Together with reference TRBV7-9 and TRBJ2-7, the CDR3 gives the full variable domain: DTGVSQNPRHKITKRGQNVTFRCDPISEHNRLYWYRQTLGQGPEFLTYFQNEAQLEKSRLLSDRFSAERPKGSFSTLEIQRTEQGDSAMYLCASSASSLPRGEQYFGPGTRLTVT.

The genes are TRBV30 and TRBJ1-4; D uncertain. V was trimmed by 0 bases and J by 12 bases, leaving 17 bases between them. This CDR3 has 14 amino acids. The germline V gene has CDR1 GTSNPN and CDR2 SVGIG (reference sequence). The CDR3, as DNA: TGTGCCTGGAGTGTACAAAGTGGACTCCGGCAACTGTTTTTT. Translation: CAWSVQSGLRQLFF.

The rearrangement joins TRBV6-6 to TRBJ1-5; D not certain. Trimming left V 10 bases short and J 0 bases short, with 16 bases between. The CDR3 runs to 15 residues. CDR1 and CDR2 (germline): MNHNY, SVGAGI (reference sequence). The CDR3, as DNA: TGTGCCACGACTCGTTCCGCCAATAGCAATCAGCCCCAGCATTTT. Protein sequence: CATTRSANSNQPQHF.

V is TRBV9 and J is TRBJ2-1; 9 positions match TRBD2. V lost 0 bases to trimming and J lost 8 bases; unmatched junction nucleotides: 9. Germline assignment: CDR1 SGDLS and CDR2 YYNGEE. The CDR3 covers 16 residues. The CDR3 DNA sequence: TGTGCCAGCAGCGTAGACGCGGGCGGGAGGGGCGATGAGCAGTTCTTC. This gives the protein CASSVDAGGRGDEQFF.

CDR3 sequence reads: CAWSEDSNYGYTF. CDR3 coding DNA: TGTGCCTGGAGTGAGGACAGTAACTATGGCTACACCTTC. The J gene is TRBJ1-2, the V gene TRBV30; D is perhaps TRBD1 (6 bases). Trimming shortened V by 1 base and J by 1 base, and 7 bases separated the two germline ends. The germline CDR1 and CDR2 sequences are GTSNPN and SVGIG (reference sequence). CDR3 length equals 13 residues.

The chain employs TRBV9 and TRBJ2-1; 8 bases align to TRBD2. V shed 0 bases and J 6 bases; nucleotides not matched to a gene: 5. CDR1 is SGDLS and CDR2 is YYNGEE in the germline V gene. The CDR3 covers 15 residues. The CDR3 spells CASSVAGGFGNEQFF. The CDR3 DNA follows: TGTGCCAGCAGCGTAGCGGGGGGGTTTGGCAATGAGCAGTTCTTC.

This rearrangement joins TRBV2 to TRBJ2-7, with 9 nucleotides matching TRBD1. CDR1 is SNHLY, CDR2 FYNNEI, per germline. The J segment lost 2 bases and the V segment lost 1 base, leaving 9 bases of the junction unmatched. The CDR3 length is 17 residues. CDR3 in amino acids: CASSEEQGAIPTYEQYF. CDR3 coding DNA: TGTGCCAGCAGTGAAGAACAGGGGGCCATCCCCACCTACGAGCAGTACTTC. The complete variable domain, with remaining parts taken from reference TRBV2 and TRBJ2-7, reads EPEVTQTPSHQVTQMGQEVILRCVPISNHLYFYWYRQILGQKVEFLVSFYNNEISEKSEIFDDQFSVERPDGSNFTLKIRSTKLEDSAMYFCASSEEQGAIPTYEQYFGPGTRLTVT.

The V and J genes are TRBV25-1 and TRBJ1-1, with no clear D. This CDR3 is built from 12 residues. Germline V gives CDR1 MGHDK, CDR2 SYGVNS. V gave up 3 bases and J gave up 1 base, with 3 bases separating them. The CDR3 sequence: CASSERNTEAFF. The CDR3 nucleotides are TGTGCCAGCAGTGAGAGGAACACTGAAGCTTTCTTT.

This chain's CDR3 is CASSPLLQGSNEQFF. Here the CDR3 DNA reads TGTGCCAGCAGCCCACTACTTCAGGGGAGCAATGAGCAGTTCTTC. This rearrangement joins TRBV7-9 to TRBJ2-1; tentative D call: TRBD1 (6 bases). Germline CDR1 SEHNR, CDR2 FQNEAQ (reference sequence). Trimming took 5 bases from V and 6 from J, leaving 17 bases between them. This CDR3 is 15 amino acids long.

This chain links TRBV18 with TRBJ1-2, with a possible D match to TRBD1 (6 bases). Deletions cut 4 bases from V and 5 bases from J, with 11 bases between. The CDR3 consists of 13 residues. Germline V CDR1 and CDR2: KGHSH, LQKENI. The CDR3 DNA reads as TGTGCCAGCTCACACAGGGTAGATTATGGCTACACCTTC. It specifies CASSHRVDYGYTF.

V usage is TRBV5-1 and J usage is TRBJ1-1, with D tentatively TRBD1 (5 bases). V lost 0 bases and J 0 bases, leaving 9 bases between the germline ends. CDR1 is SGHRS, CDR2 YFSETQ, per germline. This CDR3 has 15 amino acids. The CDR3 here is CASSLVTGMNTEAFF. DNA for the CDR3: TGCGCCAGCAGCTTGGTAACAGGAATGAACACTGAAGCTTTCTTT.

The rearrangement links TRBV30 to TRBJ2-5; D is perhaps TRBD1 (5 bases). Trimming cost V 3 bases and J 1 base, with 9 bases left between them. Germline CDR1 GTSNPN, CDR2 SVGIG (reference sequence). CDR3 size: 13 residues. CDR3 sequence: CAWSADSQETQYF. CDR3 nucleotides: TGTGCCTGGAGCGCAGACAGCCAAGAGACCCAGTACTTC.

The genes are TRBV4-3 and TRBJ2-3; perhaps TRBD1 as D (6 bases). V shed 0 bases and J shed 0 bases, with 7 bases lying between them. In germline, CDR1 is LGHNA, CDR2 YSLEER. The CDR3 loop spans 15 amino acids. The CDR3 DNA is TGCGCCAGCAGCCAAGAGGGACATAGCACAGATACGCAGTATTTT. Its translation: CASSQEGHSTDTQYF.

V and J are TRBV7-2 and TRBJ2-5; TRBD1 agrees at 9 bases. CDR1 SGHTA and CDR2 FQGNSA come from the germline V gene. The CDR3 totals 15 residues. V dropped 5 bases and J dropped 3; count of bases not matched to a gene: 7. CDR3 nucleotides: TGTGCCAGCAGCCTGAGGGACAGGGAAAAAGAGACCCAGTACTTC. It is translated as CASSLRDREKETQYF.

The V call is TRBV6-5, the J call TRBJ2-7; D is undetermined. Germline values: CDR1 MNHEY, CDR2 SVGAGI. The CDR3 is 15 amino acids. V lost 5 bases and J 0 bases, leaving 14 bases between the germline ends. Here the CDR3 reads CASSPTGTSSYEQYF. For the CDR3, the DNA is TGTGCCAGCAGTCCGACGGGTACGAGCTCCTACGAGCAGTACTTC.